This passage covers 9 T cell receptor beta chains from one sample sequenced in a study of spatial heterogeneity in lung cancer. The study's findings and limits: Tumors with more nonsynonymous mutations had more expanded intratumoral alpha and beta TCRs.

A single record per CDR3 protein comes from TCRdb applying MiXCR to the 5' RACE reads. This table has 20,000 to 25,000 distinct CDR3 sequences, around 4.8% appearing once. Time point defined: sample taken at primary tumor resection. Their antigens are not known. This sample comprised lung tumor tissue, obtained at surgery. The source of these receptors is a male donor with early-stage non-small cell lung cancer.

This clonotype was detected many times. The chain recombines TRBV29-1 with TRBJ2-3; 10 nucleotides align to TRBD1. Germline CDR1 reads SQVTM; CDR2 reads ANQGSEA. CDR3 length: 14 residues. Unmatched junction bases numbered 7, after V lost 6 bases and J lost 4 bases. The CDR3 nucleotides are TGCAGCGTAGGTGGGACAGGGGTAGCAGATACGCAGTATTTT. This sequence encodes CSVGGTGVADTQYF.

In this sample, this clonotype turned up many times. V usage is TRBV12-3 or TRBV12-4 and J usage is TRBJ2-7, with a weak D call TRBD2 (5 bases). This CDR3 is built from 15 residues. Trimming left V 0 bases short and J 7 bases short, with 16 bases between. The DNA for the CDR3 is TGTGCCAGCAGTTTAGCGCCAGTGGTCCCGGGGGAGCAGTACTTC. It encodes CASSLAPVVPGEQYF.

V usage is TRBV6-5 and J usage is TRBJ2-1; D possibly corresponds to TRBD2 (6 bases). Germline lookup yields CDR1 MNHEY and CDR2 SVGAGI. V shed 6 bases and J shed 0 bases, with 27 bases lying between them. The CDR3 has 20 amino acids. In nucleotides, the CDR3 is TGTGCCAGCAGAGGAGACGGGGGTCTTTCAATCATGAGCTCCTACAATGAGCAGTTCTTC. Encoded protein: CASRGDGGLSIMSSYNEQFF.

This clonotype was detected many times. The rearrangement uses TRBV28 and TRBJ1-3; D possibly corresponds to TRBD1 (5 bases). Germline-derived CDR1 and CDR2 are MDHEN and SYDVKM. This CDR3 region has 16 residues. V was trimmed by 6 bases and J by 2 bases, leaving 17 bases between them. CDR3 region: CASSSGTAPPGNTIYF. The DNA of the CDR3 is TGTGCCAGCAGCTCCGGGACCGCTCCTCCTGGAAACACCATATATTTT.

This clonotype showed up many times. The CDR3 nucleotides are TGCAGCGCAATTCCGGGACTCGGTGAGCAGTTCTTC. This codes for CSAIPGLGEQFF. The chain links TRBV29-1 to TRBJ2-1, with D perhaps matching TRBD2 (6 bases). Germline V CDR1 and CDR2: SQVTM, ANQGSEA. This CDR3 spans 12 amino acids. V dropped 7 bases and J dropped 9 bases, with 16 bases sitting between them.

This clonotype is large within its sample. CDR3 protein: CASSLVRGNEQYF. As DNA, the CDR3 is TGTGCCAGCAGCTTAGTTCGGGGCAACGAGCAGTACTTC. The chain uses TRBV11-1 and TRBJ2-7; either TRBD1 or TRBD2 may fit D (5 bases each). The CDR3 is 13 residues long. From germline, CDR1 is SGHAT and CDR2 FQDESV (reference sequence). V dropped 1 base and J dropped 5 bases, with 9 bases sitting between them.

This clonotype occurred many times. The chain links TRBV30 to TRBJ1-4; D not resolved. Between the trimmed V and J ends, which lost 1 base and 2 bases, there was a span of 20 bases. Germline V gives CDR1 GTSNPN, CDR2 SVGIG (reference sequence). The CDR3 consists of 18 residues. The CDR3 spells CAWSDRAWGGSTNEKLFF. As DNA, the CDR3 is TGTGCCTGGAGTGACCGGGCCTGGGGAGGATCGACTAATGAAAAACTGTTTTTT.

In its sample, this clonotype was seen many times. The rearrangement links TRBV3-1 to TRBJ2-2; TRBD2 matches 13 bases. Germline values: CDR1 LGHDT, CDR2 YNNKEL (reference sequence). The CDR3 contains 19 residues. J lost 4 bases, V lost 3 bases, and 11 bases had no gene match. Written as DNA, the CDR3 is TGTGCCAGCAGCCACGTGATATTAAGGACTAGCGGGGGCACCGGGGAGCTGTTTTTT. It yields the protein CASSHVILRTSGGTGELFF.

This chain links TRBV19 with TRBJ1-5, with D maybe TRBD1 (5 bases). Germline V CDR1 and CDR2: LNHDA, SQIVND (reference sequence). Trimming took 7 bases from V and 10 from J, leaving 14 bases between them. CDR3 size: 12 residues. The CDR3 nucleotides are TGTGCCAGTAACCCCGATGGGGGACCCCAGCATTTT. Translating it yields CASNPDGGPQHF.